Listed here is a single T cell receptor (beta chain). This sample is drawn from a study of cytomegalovirus exposure and HLA in healthy donors. The PCR contained 60 Vbeta and 13 Jbeta primers. Sequencing used immunoSEQ multiplex PCR; TCRdb keeps in-frame clones, though not all of them. The sample records about 120,000 clones, around 70% being singletons. This CDR3 region has 13 residues. Looked up from germline, CDR1 is LNHDA and CDR2 is SQIVND (reference sequence). The germline V and J ends were trimmed by 8 bases and 0 bases, with 10 bases remaining between them. Sequencing input: PBMCs. The TCR comes from a woman between 50 and 59 years old in good health and CMV-seropositive. This sequence joins TRBV19 and TRBJ1-1; D is perhaps TRBD1 (6 bases). The CDR3 sequence is CASWGPMNTEAFF. Here the CDR3 DNA reads TGTGCCAGTTGGGGGCCGATGAACACTGAAGCTTTCTTT.